This entry lists 28 T cell receptor beta chains sequenced from one sample in a study of shared clonotypes between healthy human individuals. Libraries were prepared by immunoSEQ multiplex PCR; TCRdb keeps only in-frame clonotypes and omits some of them. The table shows 600,000 to 700,000 clones, with around 73% occurring only once. Material: memory CD4+ T cells sorted from blood. Subset here: CD45RA-negative fraction. Receptor source: a woman in her twenties or thirties in good health.

The chain links TRBV19 to TRBJ2-1, with D uncertain. V lost 3 bases and J lost 9, with 21 bases in between. CDR1 and CDR2 (germline): LNHDA, SQIVND (reference sequence). This CDR3 is 16 amino acids long. Here the CDR3 reads CASSIADAITWSEQFF. The CDR3 DNA sequence: TGTGCCAGTAGTATTGCGGACGCGATCACTTGGAGTGAGCAGTTCTTC.

The rearrangement links TRBV28 to TRBJ1-3; D call uncertain. Germline V lookup: CDR1 MDHEN, CDR2 SYDVKM. Trimming cost V 2 bases and J 6 bases, with 8 bases left between them. The length of the CDR3 is 13 residues. In DNA, the CDR3 is TGTGCCAGCAGTTTAAGACCTTTAAACACCATATATTTT. It yields the protein CASSLRPLNTIYF.

The rearrangement joins TRBV7-2 to TRBJ2-5; 7 bases agree with TRBD2. CDR3 length equals 16 residues. The V and J ends lost 1 base and 10 bases, in that order; junction bases with no gene match: 15. CDR1 SGHTA and CDR2 FQGNSA come from the germline V gene. CDR3 coding DNA: TGTGCCAGCAGCTTAGGGGGCGGGAGCCTCGCGATGGTCCAGTACTTC. Protein: CASSLGGGSLAMVQYF.

This sequence joins TRBV2 and TRBJ2-5, with D possibly being TRBD1 (5 bases). The end of the DNA is better explained by TRBJ2-7, so the J call may be wrong. CDR3 length: 12 residues. Germline CDR1 is SNHLY and CDR2 is FYNNEI. DNA of the CDR3: TGTGCCAGCAGACAGGTGAAATACGAGCAGTACTTC. It is translated as CASRQVKYEQYF.

V and J are TRBV28 and TRBJ1-2; weak D call: TRBD1 (6 bases). Germline V gene sequence: CDR1 MDHEN, CDR2 SYDVKM. Trimming pared 5 bases from V and 3 bases from J, leaving 13 bases between. The CDR3 spans 14 residues. The CDR3 reads CASSLPTGHYGYTF. For the CDR3, the DNA is TGTGCCAGCAGTCTCCCAACAGGGCACTATGGCTACACCTTC.

This sequence joins TRBV6-1 and TRBJ2-5; possibly TRBD1 for D (6 bases). Germline CDR1 and CDR2: MNHNS and SASEGT. The CDR3 runs to 13 residues. Deletions cut 11 bases from V and 7 bases from J, with 20 bases between. CDR3 residues: CAGSGTRSGTQYF. The CDR3 DNA is TGTGCCGGGTCCGGGACACGGAGCGGGACCCAGTACTTC.

This clone has more than one count but fewer than ten. The gene calls are TRBV10-3 and TRBJ2-1; no definite D call. Trimming pared 5 bases from V and 3 bases from J, leaving 14 bases between. CDR3 length equals 15 residues. Germline V gene data show CDR1 as ENHRY and CDR2 as SYGVKD. CDR3 loop: CAISMSAMDYNEQFF. In DNA, the CDR3 is TGTGCCATCAGTATGAGCGCGATGGACTACAATGAGCAGTTCTTC.

This clone occurred many times. The chain combines TRBV28 with TRBJ2-7, with 8 positions matching TRBD1. Germline loops: CDR1 MDHEN, CDR2 SYDVKM. This CDR3 has 15 residues. V was pared by 3 bases and J by 3 bases, with 7 bases of the junction left unmatched. The CDR3 DNA reads as TGTGCCAGCAGTTTCAGGAGGACAGGGATCTACGAGCAGTACTTC. This gives the protein CASSFRRTGIYEQYF. Based on the CDR3 plus reference TRBV28 and TRBJ2-7, the full variable domain is DVKVTQSSRYLVKRTGEKVFLECVQDMDHENMFWYRQDPGLGLRLIYFSYDVKMKEKGDIPEGYSVSREKKERFSLILESASTNQTSMYLCASSFRRTGIYEQYFGPGTRLTVT.

The genes are TRBV29-1 and TRBJ2-3, with D perhaps matching TRBD2 (5 bases). Germline V gives CDR1 SQVTM, CDR2 ANQGSEA. This CDR3 comprises 13 residues. Trimming left V 5 bases short and J 6 bases short, with 15 bases between. The CDR3 loop reads CSVKSAESDTQYF. CDR3 DNA: TGCAGCGTTAAATCAGCGGAGTCTGATACGCAGTATTTT.

The chain links TRBV5-1 to TRBJ1-2; D remains unclear. The V and J ends lost 4 bases and 2 bases respectively, with 6 bases between them. Germline V CDR1 and CDR2: SGHRS, YFSETQ. The length of the CDR3 is 12 residues. The CDR3 loop reads CASSPSNYGYTF. The CDR3, as DNA: TGCGCCAGCAGCCCAAGCAACTATGGCTACACCTTC.

This sequence joins TRBV7-2 and TRBJ2-2, with a weak D call TRBD1 (6 bases). Between the trimmed V and J ends, which lost 6 bases and 6 bases, there was a span of 17 bases. From germline, CDR1 is SGHTA and CDR2 FQGNSA. This CDR3 contains 15 residues. CDR3 in amino acids: CASSRQDFGPGELFF. The CDR3 DNA follows: TGTGCCAGCAGTCGACAGGACTTCGGGCCCGGGGAGCTGTTTTTT.

This clone was seen a handful of times. The chain is built from TRBV5-8 and TRBJ1-1; 7 nucleotides match TRBD1. The J segment lost 4 bases and the V segment lost 1 base, leaving 4 bases of the junction unmatched. The CDR3 runs 14 residues. CDR1 is SGHTS and CDR2 is YDEGEE in the germline V gene. The CDR3 here is CASSLKGAGTEAFF. CDR3 nucleotide sequence: TGTGCCAGCAGCTTGAAGGGGGCAGGCACTGAAGCTTTCTTT.

V gene TRBV4-1 combines with J gene TRBJ2-3; TRBD2 matches at 7 bases. The CDR3 is 16 residues long. The ends lost 1 base at V and 0 bases at J; junction bases unmatched: 4. Germline values: CDR1 MGHRA, CDR2 YSYEKL. In DNA form, the CDR3 reads TGCGCCAGCAGCCAAGGGTTTAGCGGGAGCACAGATACGCAGTATTTT. It encodes CASSQGFSGSTDTQYF.

This rearrangement joins TRBV27 to TRBJ1-1, with a weak D call TRBD1 (5 bases). The V gene's germline CDR1 is MNHEY and CDR2 SMNVEV (reference sequence). The length of the CDR3 is 15 residues. The V and J ends lost 6 bases and 0 bases respectively, with 14 bases between them. CDR3 amino acids: CASRRMTGLNTEAFF. In DNA form, the CDR3 reads TGTGCCAGCAGGCGAATGACGGGGCTGAACACTGAAGCTTTCTTT.

This clone was observed a few times. This rearrangement joins TRBV5-1 to TRBJ1-1, with 7 bases matching TRBD1. The CDR3 runs to 14 residues. The germline CDR1 and CDR2 sequences are SGHRS and YFSETQ. The V segment lost 3 bases and the J segment 5 bases; nucleotides outside the gene matches: 7. DNA of the CDR3: TGCGCCAGCAGCTATGGGACAGTAGGTACTGAAGCTTTCTTT. Protein: CASSYGTVGTEAFF.

CDR3 amino acids: CSVGGLGVGYTF. The CDR3 bases are TGCAGCGTTGGGGGGCTGGGTGTTGGCTACACCTTC. The chain joins TRBV29-1 to TRBJ1-2; D perhaps matches TRBD1 (6 bases). CDR3 length equals 12 residues. V was shortened by 4 bases and J by 7 bases, with 13 bases between the two germline ends. The germline CDR1 and CDR2 sequences are SQVTM and ANQGSEA.

V and J are TRBV7-8 and TRBJ2-1, with 11 bases lining up with TRBD2. This CDR3 is built from 15 residues. Germline assignment: CDR1 SGHVS and CDR2 FQNEAQ. V lost 2 bases to trimming and J lost 8 bases; unmatched junction nucleotides: 5. CDR3 loop: CASSLSGLAVDEQFF. The CDR3, as DNA: TGTGCCAGCAGCTTATCGGGACTAGCGGTAGATGAGCAGTTCTTC.

The chain carries TRBV6-1 and TRBJ1-5; possibly TRBD1 for D (5 bases). The germline CDR1 and CDR2 sequences are MNHNS and SASEGT. Trimming removed 5 bases at V and 7 bases at J, with 12 bases between. The CDR3 runs to 13 residues. The CDR3 DNA reads as TGTGCCAGCAGTAGAGATGGGGGGCAGCCCCAGCATTTT. It translates to CASSRDGGQPQHF.

This clone was recorded at least ten times. The chain combines TRBV7-6 with TRBJ1-4, with 10 bases that match TRBD1. V shed 0 bases, J shed 7 bases, and the junction held 8 bases outside the gene matches. There are 17 residues in the CDR3. CDR1 and CDR2 from the germline V gene are SGHVS and FNYEAQ. Written as DNA, the CDR3 is TGTGCCAGCAGCTTAGCTTCGGACAGGGGGTTAGCTGAAAAACTGTTTTTT. The encoded protein is CASSLASDRGLAEKLFF.

This chain connects TRBV7-9 to TRBJ2-1; 10 bases line up with TRBD2. V lost 3 bases and J lost 5; bases outside the gene matches: 7. This CDR3 has 16 amino acids. Germline CDR1 is SEHNR and CDR2 is FQNEAQ (reference sequence). CDR3 loop: CASSFALAGADNEQFF. Here the CDR3 DNA reads TGTGCCAGCAGCTTTGCCCTAGCGGGAGCGGACAATGAGCAGTTCTTC.

CDR3 DNA: TGTGCCAGCAAAAGCGGGTTAAGCACAGATACGCAGTATTTT. Its protein product is CASKSGLSTDTQYF. V is TRBV2 and J is TRBJ2-3; D may be TRBD2 (6 bases). The CDR3 runs 14 residues. Trimming left V 7 bases short and J 0 bases short, with 11 bases between. Per germline, CDR1 SNHLY and CDR2 FYNNEI.

The genes are TRBV19 and TRBJ1-5; D gene unclear. CDR3 length: 14 residues. Germline CDR1 is LNHDA and CDR2 is SQIVND (reference sequence). Trimming removed 4 bases from V and 9 bases from J, with 16 bases in between. CDR3 sequence: CASSTRLVDGPQHF. CDR3 DNA sequence: TGTGCCAGTAGTACTAGGTTGGTCGACGGGCCCCAGCATTTT.

Here the CDR3 DNA reads TGTGCCAGCAGTGAACAGCAGAACACTGAAGCTTTCTTT. It encodes CASSEQQNTEAFF. The V gene is TRBV28, the J gene TRBJ1-1; no clear D. The germline V gene has CDR1 MDHEN and CDR2 SYDVKM. The CDR3 is 13 amino acids. Trimming left V 5 bases short and J 1 base short, with 8 bases between. Complete variable domain (other parts from reference TRBV28 and TRBJ1-1): DVKVTQSSRYLVKRTGEKVFLECVQDMDHENMFWYRQDPGLGLRLIYFSYDVKMKEKGDIPEGYSVSREKKERFSLILESASTNQTSMYLCASSEQQNTEAFFGQGTRLTVV.

A note on this clone: A much larger clone differs by one base, so this may be a read error. Distinct nucleotide sequences in the sample also encode this CDR3. The chain employs TRBV5-4 and TRBJ1-1, with D uncertain. The CDR3 loop spans 12 amino acids. Germline V gives CDR1 SGHNT, CDR2 YYREEE (reference sequence). The ends were cut back, 2 bases at V and 0 bases at J, with 2 bases in the middle. The CDR3 DNA is TGTGCCAGCAGCTTAGTGAACACTGAAGCTTTCTTT. Its protein is CASSLVNTEAFF.

In its sample, this clone was seen many times. J is TRBJ2-7 and V is TRBV2; no firm D call. The CDR3 runs 12 residues. V gave up 5 bases and J gave up 0 bases, with 5 bases separating them. Per germline, CDR1 SNHLY and CDR2 FYNNEI. The CDR3: CASSLVSYEQYF. DNA for the CDR3: TGTGCCAGCAGTTTGGTCTCCTACGAGCAGTACTTC.

This sequence joins TRBV2 and TRBJ1-5; D not resolved. V lost 6 bases and J lost 7, with 13 bases in between. The CDR3 runs 13 residues. Germline loops: CDR1 SNHLY, CDR2 FYNNEI. CDR3 in amino acids: CASSATQPQPQHF. CDR3 coding DNA: TGTGCCAGCAGCGCGACACAGCCCCAGCCCCAGCATTTT.

The rearrangement uses TRBV19 and TRBJ1-2; tentatively, D is TRBD1 (6 bases). V lost 4 bases, J lost 2 bases, and 11 bases lay in between. The CDR3 length is 14 residues. Germline V gives CDR1 LNHDA, CDR2 SQIVND (reference sequence). The CDR3 nucleotides read TGTGCCAGTAGTACTCGAAGGGGGAACTATGGCTACACCTTC. Its translation is CASSTRRGNYGYTF.

This clone was recorded a few times. DNA of the CDR3: TGTGCCAGCAGCTCACGCACAGGGACAGGGGCAGAGACCCAGTACTTC. Translating it yields CASSSRTGTGAETQYF. The chain joins TRBV5-5 to TRBJ2-5; TRBD1 aligns across 10 bases. V was pared by 3 bases and J by 4 bases, with 9 bases of the junction left unmatched. Germline lookup yields CDR1 SGHKS and CDR2 YYEKEE (reference sequence). The CDR3 is 16 amino acids.